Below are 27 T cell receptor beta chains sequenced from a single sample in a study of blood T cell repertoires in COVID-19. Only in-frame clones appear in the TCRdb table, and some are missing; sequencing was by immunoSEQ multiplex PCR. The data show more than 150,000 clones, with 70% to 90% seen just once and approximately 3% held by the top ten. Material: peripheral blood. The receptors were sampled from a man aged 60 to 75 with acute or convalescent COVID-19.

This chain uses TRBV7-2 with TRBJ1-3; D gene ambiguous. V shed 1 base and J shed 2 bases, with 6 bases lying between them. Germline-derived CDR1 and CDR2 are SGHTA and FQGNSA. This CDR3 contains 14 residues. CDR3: CASSLVVAGNTIYF. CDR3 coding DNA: TGTGCCAGCAGCTTAGTAGTGGCTGGAAACACCATATATTTT.

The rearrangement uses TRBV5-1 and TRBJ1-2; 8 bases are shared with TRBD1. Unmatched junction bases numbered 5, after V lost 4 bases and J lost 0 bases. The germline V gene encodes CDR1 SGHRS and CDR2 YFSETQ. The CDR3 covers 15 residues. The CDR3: CASSLQGESNYGYTF. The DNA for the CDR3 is TGCGCCAGCAGCCTACAGGGGGAGTCTAACTATGGCTACACCTTC. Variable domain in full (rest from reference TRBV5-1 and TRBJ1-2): KAGVTQTPRYLIKTRGQQVTLSCSPISGHRSVSWYQQTPGQGLQFLFEYFSETQRNKGNFPGRFSGRQFSNSRSEMNVSTLELGDSALYLCASSLQGESNYGYTFGSGTRLTVV.

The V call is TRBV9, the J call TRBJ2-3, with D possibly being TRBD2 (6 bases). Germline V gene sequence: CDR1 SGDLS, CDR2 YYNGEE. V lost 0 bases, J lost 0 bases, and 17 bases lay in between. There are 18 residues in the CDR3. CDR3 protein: CASSVGSGVTASTDTQYF. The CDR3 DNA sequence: TGTGCCAGCAGCGTAGGTAGCGGAGTGACAGCTAGCACAGATACGCAGTATTTT. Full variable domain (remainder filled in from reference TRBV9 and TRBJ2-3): DSGVTQTPKHLITATGQRVTLRCSPRSGDLSVYWYQQSLDQGLQFLIQYYNGEERAKGNILERFSAQQFPDLHSELNLSSLELGDSALYFCASSVGSGVTASTDTQYFGPGTRLTVL.

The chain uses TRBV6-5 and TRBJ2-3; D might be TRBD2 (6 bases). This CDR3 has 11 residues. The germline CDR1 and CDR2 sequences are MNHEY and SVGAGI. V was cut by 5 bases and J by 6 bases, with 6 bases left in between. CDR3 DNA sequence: TGTGCCAGCAGTCGGGGGGATACGCAGTATTTT. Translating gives CASSRGDTQYF.

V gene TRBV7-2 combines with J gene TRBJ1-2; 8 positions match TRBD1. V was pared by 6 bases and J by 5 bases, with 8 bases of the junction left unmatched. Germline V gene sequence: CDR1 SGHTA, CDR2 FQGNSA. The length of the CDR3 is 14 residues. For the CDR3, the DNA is TGTGCCAGCAGACAAGGCCAGGGGGCGTATGGCTACACCTTC. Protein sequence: CASRQGQGAYGYTF.

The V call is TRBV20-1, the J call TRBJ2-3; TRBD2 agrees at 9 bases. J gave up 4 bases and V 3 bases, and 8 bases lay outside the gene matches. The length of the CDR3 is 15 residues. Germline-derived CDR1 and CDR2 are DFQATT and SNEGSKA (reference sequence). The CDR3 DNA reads TGCAGTGCTAGTTCTAGCGGGGTGACGGCAGATACGCAGTATTTT. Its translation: CSASSSGVTADTQYF.

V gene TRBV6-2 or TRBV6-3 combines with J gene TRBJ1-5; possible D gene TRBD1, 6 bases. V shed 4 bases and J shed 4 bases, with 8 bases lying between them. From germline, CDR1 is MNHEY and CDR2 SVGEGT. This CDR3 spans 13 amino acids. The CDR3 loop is CASSFRGNQPQHF. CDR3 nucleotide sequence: TGTGCCAGCAGTTTTAGGGGGAATCAGCCCCAGCATTTT.

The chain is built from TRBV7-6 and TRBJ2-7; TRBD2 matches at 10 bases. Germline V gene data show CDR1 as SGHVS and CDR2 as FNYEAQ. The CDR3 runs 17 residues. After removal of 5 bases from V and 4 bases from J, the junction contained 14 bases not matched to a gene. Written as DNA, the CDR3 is TGTGCCAGCAGCCCCACGGCTTCCTTAGCGGGGGGATACGAGCAGTACTTC. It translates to CASSPTASLAGGYEQYF.

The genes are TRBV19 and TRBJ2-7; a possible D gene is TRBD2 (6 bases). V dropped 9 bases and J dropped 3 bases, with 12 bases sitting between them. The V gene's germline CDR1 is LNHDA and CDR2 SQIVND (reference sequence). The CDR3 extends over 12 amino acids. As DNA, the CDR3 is TGTGCCAGCTCGGGAGCCCGCTACGAGCAGTACTTC. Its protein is CASSGARYEQYF.

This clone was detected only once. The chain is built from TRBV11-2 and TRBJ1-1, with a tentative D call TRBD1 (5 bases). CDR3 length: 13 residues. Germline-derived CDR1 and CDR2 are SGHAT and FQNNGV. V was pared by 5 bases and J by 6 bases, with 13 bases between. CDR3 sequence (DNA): TGTGCCAGCAGCGTTCAGGGTTACTCTGAAGCTTTCTTT. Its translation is CASSVQGYSEAFF.

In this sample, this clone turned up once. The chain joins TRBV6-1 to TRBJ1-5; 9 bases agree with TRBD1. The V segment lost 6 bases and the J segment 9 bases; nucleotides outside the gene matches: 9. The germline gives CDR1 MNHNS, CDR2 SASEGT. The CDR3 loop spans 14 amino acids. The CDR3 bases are TGTGCCAGCAGGGCGGGACAGGGCTTGTGGCCCCAGCATTTT. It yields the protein CASRAGQGLWPQHF.

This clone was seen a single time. Written as DNA, the CDR3 is TGTGCCAGCAGCCCCCGAGGACAGCTCTATGGCTACACCTTC. Amino acid sequence: CASSPRGQLYGYTF. V gene TRBV3-1 (or the pseudogene TRBV3-2) combines with J gene TRBJ1-2, with a tentative D call TRBD1 (6 bases). CDR1 is LGHDT and CDR2 is YNNKEL in the germline V gene (reference sequence). The CDR3 is made up of 14 amino acids. V was shortened by 4 bases and J by 4 bases, with 13 bases between the two germline ends.

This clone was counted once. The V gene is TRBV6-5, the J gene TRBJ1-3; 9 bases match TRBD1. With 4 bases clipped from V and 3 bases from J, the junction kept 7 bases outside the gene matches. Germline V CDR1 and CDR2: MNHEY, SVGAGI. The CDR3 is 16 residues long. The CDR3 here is CASSFDRGLSGNTIYF. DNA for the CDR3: TGTGCCAGCAGTTTCGACAGGGGGTTGAGTGGAAACACCATATATTTT.

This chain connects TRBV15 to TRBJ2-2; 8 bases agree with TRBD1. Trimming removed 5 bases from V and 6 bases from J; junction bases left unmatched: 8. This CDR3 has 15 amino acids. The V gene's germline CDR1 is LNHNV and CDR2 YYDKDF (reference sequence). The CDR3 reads CATSYDMTGAGELFF. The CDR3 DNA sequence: TGTGCCACCAGCTACGATATGACAGGGGCCGGGGAGCTGTTTTTT.

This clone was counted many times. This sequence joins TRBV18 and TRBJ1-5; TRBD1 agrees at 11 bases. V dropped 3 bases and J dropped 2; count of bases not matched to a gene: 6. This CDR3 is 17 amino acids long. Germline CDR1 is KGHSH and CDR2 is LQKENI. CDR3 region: CASSPTGTGGGNQPQHF. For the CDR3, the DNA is TGTGCCAGCTCACCTACGGGGACAGGGGGAGGCAATCAGCCCCAGCATTTT.

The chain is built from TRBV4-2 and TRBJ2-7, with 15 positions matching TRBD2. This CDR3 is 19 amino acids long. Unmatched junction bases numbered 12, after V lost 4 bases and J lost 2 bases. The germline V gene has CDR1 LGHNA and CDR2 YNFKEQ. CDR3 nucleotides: TGTGCCAGCAGCCGACAGATCGGGACTAGCGGGGGGCTGACCTACGAGCAGTACTTC. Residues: CASSRQIGTSGGLTYEQYF.

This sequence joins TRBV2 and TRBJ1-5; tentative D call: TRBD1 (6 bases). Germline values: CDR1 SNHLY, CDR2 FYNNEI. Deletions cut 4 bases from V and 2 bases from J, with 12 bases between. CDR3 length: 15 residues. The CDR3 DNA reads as TGTGCCAGCAGTGGAGGGGGGGCGGGCAATCAGCCCCAGCATTTT. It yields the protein CASSGGGAGNQPQHF.

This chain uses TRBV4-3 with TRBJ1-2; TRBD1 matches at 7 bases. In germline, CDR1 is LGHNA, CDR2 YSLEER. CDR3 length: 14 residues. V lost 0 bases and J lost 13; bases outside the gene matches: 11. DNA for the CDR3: TGCGCCAGCAGCCAAGATAGGGACAGCCTGGGGATCACCTTC. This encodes CASSQDRDSLGITF.

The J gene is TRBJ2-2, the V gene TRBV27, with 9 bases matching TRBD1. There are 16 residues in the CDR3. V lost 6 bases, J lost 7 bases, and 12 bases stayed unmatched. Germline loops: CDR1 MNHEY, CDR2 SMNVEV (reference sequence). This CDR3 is CASRIPGQGSVGELFF. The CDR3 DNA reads TGTGCCAGCAGAATACCGGGACAGGGTTCAGTCGGGGAGCTGTTTTTT.

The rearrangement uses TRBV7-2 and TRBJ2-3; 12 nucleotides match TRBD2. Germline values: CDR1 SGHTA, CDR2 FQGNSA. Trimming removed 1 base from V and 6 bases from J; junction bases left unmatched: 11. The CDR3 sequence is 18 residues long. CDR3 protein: CASSLVVSSGGARDTQYF. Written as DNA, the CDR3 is TGTGCCAGCAGCTTAGTGGTGTCTAGCGGGGGGGCCAGGGATACGCAGTATTTT.

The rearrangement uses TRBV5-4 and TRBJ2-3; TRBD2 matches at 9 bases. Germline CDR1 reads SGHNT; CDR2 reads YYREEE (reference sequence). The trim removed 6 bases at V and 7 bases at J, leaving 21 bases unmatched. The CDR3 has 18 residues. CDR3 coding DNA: TGTGCCAGCACCCCTGGTGGAGGAGCGGGGGGAGTGGGTCATACGCAGTATTTT. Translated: CASTPGGGAGGVGHTQYF.

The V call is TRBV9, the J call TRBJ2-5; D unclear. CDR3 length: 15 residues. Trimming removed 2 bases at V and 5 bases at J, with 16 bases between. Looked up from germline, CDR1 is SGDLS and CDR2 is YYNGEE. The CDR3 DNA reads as TGTGCCAGCAGCGTGGATTCAGGTCTGGGTGAGACCCAGTACTTC. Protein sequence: CASSVDSGLGETQYF.

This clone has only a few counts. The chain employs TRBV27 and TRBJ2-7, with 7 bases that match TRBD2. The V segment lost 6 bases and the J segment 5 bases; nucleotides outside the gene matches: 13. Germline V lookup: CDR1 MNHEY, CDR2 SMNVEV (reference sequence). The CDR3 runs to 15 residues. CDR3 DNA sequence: TGTGCCAGCAGAGGGTCGGGTGCGGGGGAGGACGAGCAGTACTTC. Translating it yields CASRGSGAGEDEQYF.

For the CDR3, the DNA is TGTGCCACCAGCCCCCTTTTTGAGGGCTACACCTTC. Its translation: CATSPLFEGYTF. This chain uses TRBV24-1 with TRBJ1-2; D unresolved. Trimming stripped 7 bases from V and 8 bases from J, with 13 bases between. The CDR3 has 12 residues. CDR1 is KGHDR, CDR2 SFDVKD, per germline.

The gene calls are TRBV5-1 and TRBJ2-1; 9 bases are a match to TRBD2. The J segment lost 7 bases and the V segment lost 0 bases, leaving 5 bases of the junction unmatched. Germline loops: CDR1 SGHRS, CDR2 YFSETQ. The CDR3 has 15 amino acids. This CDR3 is CASSLAGGGANEQFF. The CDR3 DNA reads TGCGCCAGCAGCTTGGCTGGCGGGGGGGCTAATGAGCAGTTCTTC.

CDR3 sequence reads: CASSQDKGRGAYEQYF. The CDR3 DNA reads TGCGCCAGCAGCCAAGATAAAGGGCGGGGTGCCTACGAGCAGTACTTC. V is TRBV4-3 and J is TRBJ2-7, with D possibly TRBD2 on 6 matching bases. The CDR3 spans 16 residues. Germline CDR1 reads LGHNA; CDR2 reads YSLEER. V lost 0 bases to trimming and J lost 2 bases, with 14 bases between them.

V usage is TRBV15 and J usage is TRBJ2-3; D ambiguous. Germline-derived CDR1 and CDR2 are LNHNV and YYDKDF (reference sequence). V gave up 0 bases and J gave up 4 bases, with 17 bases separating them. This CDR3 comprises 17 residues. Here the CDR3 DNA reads TGTGCCACCAGCAGAGATAGACACAGATTGTCCCCAGATACGCAGTATTTT. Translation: CATSRDRHRLSPDTQYF.